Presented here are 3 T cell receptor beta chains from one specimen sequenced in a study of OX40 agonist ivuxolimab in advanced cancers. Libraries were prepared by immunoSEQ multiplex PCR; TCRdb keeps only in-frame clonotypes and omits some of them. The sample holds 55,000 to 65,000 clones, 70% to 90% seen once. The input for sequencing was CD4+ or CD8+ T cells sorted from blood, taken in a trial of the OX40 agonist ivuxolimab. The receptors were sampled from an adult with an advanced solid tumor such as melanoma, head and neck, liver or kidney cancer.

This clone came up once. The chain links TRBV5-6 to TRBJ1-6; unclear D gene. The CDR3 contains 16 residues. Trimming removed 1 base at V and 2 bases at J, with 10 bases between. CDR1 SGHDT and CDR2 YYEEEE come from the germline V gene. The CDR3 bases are TGTGCCAGCAGCTTGCTGGGGTCCCCCTATAATTCACCCCTCCACTTT. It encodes CASSLLGSPYNSPLHF.

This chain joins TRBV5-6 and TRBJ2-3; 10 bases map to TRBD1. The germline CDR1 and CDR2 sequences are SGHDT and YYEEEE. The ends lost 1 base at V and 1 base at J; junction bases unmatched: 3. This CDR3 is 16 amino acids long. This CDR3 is CASSLRTGGRTDTQYF. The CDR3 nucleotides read TGTGCCAGCAGCTTGCGGACAGGGGGGCGCACAGATACGCAGTATTTT.

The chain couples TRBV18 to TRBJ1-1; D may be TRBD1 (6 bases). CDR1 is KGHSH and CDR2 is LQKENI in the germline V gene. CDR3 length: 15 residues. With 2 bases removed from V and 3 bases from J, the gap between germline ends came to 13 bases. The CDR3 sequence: CASSPVGGRDTEAFF. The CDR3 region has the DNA TGTGCCAGCTCACCAGTCGGGGGGCGCGACACTGAAGCTTTCTTT.